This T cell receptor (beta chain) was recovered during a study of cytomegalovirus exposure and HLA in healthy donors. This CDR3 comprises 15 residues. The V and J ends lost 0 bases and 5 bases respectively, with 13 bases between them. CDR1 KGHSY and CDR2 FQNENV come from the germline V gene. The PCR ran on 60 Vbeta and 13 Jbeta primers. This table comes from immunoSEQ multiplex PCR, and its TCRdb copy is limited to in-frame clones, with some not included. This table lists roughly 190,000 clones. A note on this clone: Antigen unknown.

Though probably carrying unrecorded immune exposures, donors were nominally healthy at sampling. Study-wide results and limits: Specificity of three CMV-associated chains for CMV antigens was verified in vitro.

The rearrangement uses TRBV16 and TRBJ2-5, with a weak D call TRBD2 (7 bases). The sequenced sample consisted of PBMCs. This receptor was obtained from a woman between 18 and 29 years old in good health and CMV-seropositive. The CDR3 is CASSQSRGQGETQYF. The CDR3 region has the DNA TGTGCCAGCAGCCAATCGCGGGGGCAGGGGGAGACCCAGTACTTC.